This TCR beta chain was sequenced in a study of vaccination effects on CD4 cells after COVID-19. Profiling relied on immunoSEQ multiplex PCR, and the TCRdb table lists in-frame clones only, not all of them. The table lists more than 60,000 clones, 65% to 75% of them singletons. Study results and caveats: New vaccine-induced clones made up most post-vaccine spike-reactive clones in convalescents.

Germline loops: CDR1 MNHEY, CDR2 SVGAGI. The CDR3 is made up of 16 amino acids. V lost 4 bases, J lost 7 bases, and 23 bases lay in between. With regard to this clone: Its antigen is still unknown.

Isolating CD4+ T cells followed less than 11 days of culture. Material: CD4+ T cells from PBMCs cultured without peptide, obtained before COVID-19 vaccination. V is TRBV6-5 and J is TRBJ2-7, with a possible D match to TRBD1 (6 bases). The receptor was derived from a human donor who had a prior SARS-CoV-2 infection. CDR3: CASSSSRDRIRGEQYF. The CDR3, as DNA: TGTGCCAGCAGTTCTTCCCGGGACCGGATAAGGGGGGAGCAGTACTTC.